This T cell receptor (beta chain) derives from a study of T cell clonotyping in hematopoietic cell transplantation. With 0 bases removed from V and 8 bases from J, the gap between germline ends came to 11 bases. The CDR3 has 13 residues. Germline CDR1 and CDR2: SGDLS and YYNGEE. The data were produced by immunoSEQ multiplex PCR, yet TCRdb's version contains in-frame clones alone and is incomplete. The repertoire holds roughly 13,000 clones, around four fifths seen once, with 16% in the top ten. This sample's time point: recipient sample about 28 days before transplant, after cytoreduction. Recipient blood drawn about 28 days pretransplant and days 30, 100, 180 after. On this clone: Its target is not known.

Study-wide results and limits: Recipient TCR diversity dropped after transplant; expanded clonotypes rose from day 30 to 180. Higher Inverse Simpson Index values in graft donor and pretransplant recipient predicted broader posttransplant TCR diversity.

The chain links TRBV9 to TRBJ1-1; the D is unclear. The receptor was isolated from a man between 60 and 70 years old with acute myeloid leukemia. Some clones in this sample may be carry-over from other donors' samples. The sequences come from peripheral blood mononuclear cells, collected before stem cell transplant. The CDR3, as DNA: TGTGCCAGCAGCGTAGATTTACAGACCGAAGCTTTCTTT. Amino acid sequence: CASSVDLQTEAFF.